This record concerns one T cell receptor (beta chain) sequence. No antigen is known for it. The data were obtained in a study of cytomegalovirus exposure and HLA in healthy donors. Germline V CDR1 and CDR2: SGHNT, YYREEE (reference sequence). Trimming at V came to 4 bases and at J to 1 base, leaving 7 bases not matched to a gene. The CDR3 has 18 amino acids. Produced via immunoSEQ multiplex PCR; TCRdb's table is partial and in-frame only. The table has tens of thousands of clones, 85% to 95% seen once. General study results and limits: According to the study, 150 to 200 TCR beta chains were cytomegalovirus-associated.

A roughly 120-subject validation cohort, separate from the 666-subject first cohort, supplied the donors. The specimen sequenced was PBMCs. The clonotype was recovered from a man between 18 and 29 years old in good health and CMV-seropositive. The rearrangement uses TRBV5-4 and TRBJ2-6, with 11 bases aligning to TRBD2. In DNA form, the CDR3 reads TGTGCCAGCAGCACCTTAGCGGGGGGGCGATCTGGGGCCAACGTCCTGACTTTC. It encodes CASSTLAGGRSGANVLTF.